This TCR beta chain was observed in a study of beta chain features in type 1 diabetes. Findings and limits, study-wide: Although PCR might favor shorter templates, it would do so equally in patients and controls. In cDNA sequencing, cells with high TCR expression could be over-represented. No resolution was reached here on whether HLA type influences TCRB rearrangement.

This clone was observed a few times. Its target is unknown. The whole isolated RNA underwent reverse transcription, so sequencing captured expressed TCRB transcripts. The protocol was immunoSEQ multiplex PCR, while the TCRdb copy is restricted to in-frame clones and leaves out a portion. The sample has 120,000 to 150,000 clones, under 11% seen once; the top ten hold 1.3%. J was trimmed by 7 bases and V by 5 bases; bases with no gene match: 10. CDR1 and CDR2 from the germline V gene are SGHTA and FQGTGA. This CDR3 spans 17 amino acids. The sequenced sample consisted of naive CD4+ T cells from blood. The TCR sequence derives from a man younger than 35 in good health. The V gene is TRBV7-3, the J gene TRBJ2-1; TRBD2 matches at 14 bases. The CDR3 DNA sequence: TGTGCCAGCAGCCCCCCGGGACTAGCGGGGGCCAAAAATGAGCAGTTCTTC. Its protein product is CASSPPGLAGAKNEQFF.